Following are 24 T cell receptor beta chains from one sample sequenced in a study of CD8 T cells in Susac syndrome. The authors reverse transcribed roughly 0.5 to 1 ug RNA with random hexamers. TCRdb analysed the immunoSEQ multiplex PCR reads with MiXCR anew, one entry per CDR3 protein. This sample has about 200,000 distinct CDR3 sequences; roughly 94% occur once, and the top ten carry approximately 0.1%. The specimen sequenced was CD4+ T cells from PBMCs. These receptors were obtained from a human donor in good health.

The chain carries TRBV4-3 and TRBJ2-1, with 7 positions matching TRBD2. CDR1 and CDR2 (germline): LGHNA, YSLEER. The CDR3 is made up of 15 amino acids. V shed 6 bases, J shed 1 base, and the junction held 6 bases outside the gene matches. DNA for the CDR3: TGCGCCAGCAGTCCAGCGGGGCTATCCTACAATGAGCAGTTCTTC. It is translated as CASSPAGLSYNEQFF.

The chain combines TRBV5-1 with TRBJ1-6; D is unresolved. Germline V gene sequence: CDR1 SGHRS, CDR2 YFSETQ. Trimming pared 0 bases from V and 10 bases from J, leaving 8 bases between. The CDR3 is made up of 13 amino acids. The CDR3 region is CASSLAGRSPLHF. The CDR3 bases are TGCGCCAGCAGCTTGGCAGGCAGGTCACCCCTCCACTTT.

The V gene is TRBV18, the J gene TRBJ2-5, with D possibly TRBD2 on 6 matching bases. Germline CDR1 reads KGHSH; CDR2 reads LQKENI. The V end lost 3 bases, the J end lost 2 bases, and 10 bases lay between the germline ends. The CDR3 totals 14 residues. The DNA for the CDR3 is TGTGCCAGCTCACCGAGGGCGGGACAAGAGACCCAGTACTTC. It is translated as CASSPRAGQETQYF. The full variable domain, in which reference TRBV18 and TRBJ2-5 provide the parts outside the CDR3, is NAGVMQNPRHLVRRRGQEARLRCSPMKGHSHVYWYRQLPEEGLKFMVYLQKENIIDESGMPKERFSAEFPKEGPSILRIQQVVRGDSAAYFCASSPRAGQETQYFGPGTRLLVL.

The CDR3 DNA follows: TGTGCCAGCAGCCAAGAGGACAGGGGTAGCGGCTACACCTTC. This translates into CASSQEDRGSGYTF. This chain connects TRBV3-1 to TRBJ1-2, with TRBD1 matching over 9 bases. CDR1 is LGHDT and CDR2 is YNNKEL in the germline V gene (reference sequence). V shed 0 bases and J 8 bases; nucleotides not matched to a gene: 4. The CDR3 spans 14 residues.

The chain uses TRBV29-1 and TRBJ2-1; D is possibly TRBD1 or TRBD2 (5 bases each). CDR1 and CDR2 (germline): SQVTM, ANQGSEA. The V gene lost 7 bases and the J gene lost 9 bases, with 19 bases spanning the gap. This CDR3 contains 13 residues. The CDR3 spells CSGGTDDLVEQFF. The DNA for the CDR3 is TGCAGCGGAGGGACGGACGATTTGGTTGAGCAGTTCTTC.

This clonotype has a single count. The chain is built from TRBV2 and TRBJ2-7; TRBD1 might be the D (5 bases). The CDR3 is 12 amino acids. Per germline, CDR1 SNHLY and CDR2 FYNNEI. This CDR3 reads CASSEWLDLRDV. CDR3 nucleotides: TGTGCCAGCAGTGAGTGGTTGGACCTCAGGGACGTC.

The rearrangement uses TRBV25-1 and TRBJ1-5; a possible D gene is TRBD1 (5 bases). The CDR3 is 15 amino acids. Trimming removed 3 bases at V and 6 bases at J, with 15 bases between. Germline CDR1 and CDR2: MGHDK and SYGVNS. The CDR3 reads CASSEGQGFRQPQHF. The CDR3 DNA follows: TGTGCCAGCAGTGAGGGCCAGGGATTCCGTCAGCCCCAGCATTTT.

The V and J genes are TRBV29-1 and TRBJ2-1; 11 bases match TRBD2. With 4 bases clipped from V and 13 bases from J, the junction kept 9 bases outside the gene matches. Germline V lookup: CDR1 SQVTM, CDR2 ANQGSEA. The CDR3 extends over 13 amino acids. The CDR3 loop reads CSVASLAGGLQFF. The CDR3 coding sequence is TGCAGCGTTGCCTCGCTAGCGGGAGGCCTCCAGTTCTTC.

The table lists this clonotype with a count of one. The CDR3 sequence is CASSSPQRASTDTQYF. The CDR3 bases are TGTGCCAGCAGTTCTCCCCAGCGGGCTAGCACAGATACGCAGTATTTT. J is TRBJ2-3 and V is TRBV28; TRBD2 might be the D (6 bases). The germline V gene has CDR1 MDHEN and CDR2 SYDVKM. This CDR3 has 16 residues. V lost 4 bases, J lost 0 bases, and 14 bases lay in between.

V is TRBV3-1 and J is TRBJ1-1; D is possibly TRBD1 (5 bases). Deletions cut 3 bases from V and 11 bases from J, with 16 bases between. The CDR3 length is 13 residues. Germline V CDR1 and CDR2: LGHDT, YNNKEL (reference sequence). Here the CDR3 reads CASSQTEWVAAFF. CDR3 coding DNA: TGTGCCAGCAGCCAGACAGAATGGGTGGCGGCTTTCTTT.

The J gene is TRBJ2-2, the V gene TRBV12-3 or TRBV12-4; D gene ambiguous. The CDR3 is made up of 12 amino acids. Trimming shortened V by 1 base and J by 5 bases, and 2 bases separated the two germline ends. This CDR3 reads CASSLETGELFF. The CDR3 bases are TGTGCCAGCAGTTTAGAGACCGGGGAGCTGTTTTTT.

The chain combines TRBV5-1 with TRBJ2-3, with TRBD1 as a possible D gene (5 bases). V was trimmed by 0 bases and J by 5 bases, leaving 7 bases between them. CDR1 is SGHRS and CDR2 is YFSETQ in the germline V gene. CDR3 length: 13 amino acids. CDR3 protein: CASSLDQGDTQYF. Here the CDR3 DNA reads TGCGCCAGCAGCTTGGACCAGGGAGATACGCAGTATTTT.

In its sample, this clonotype was seen once. The chain is built from TRBV9 and TRBJ2-7, with D uncertain. There are 15 residues in the CDR3. V shed 2 bases and J shed 2 bases, with 14 bases lying between them. CDR1 and CDR2 from the germline V gene are SGDLS and YYNGEE. Here the CDR3 reads CASSVGYVRAYEQYF. CDR3 DNA sequence: TGTGCCAGCAGCGTCGGTTACGTCCGCGCCTACGAGCAGTACTTC.

This clonotype appeared once. This chain uses TRBV19 with TRBJ2-1; D is undetermined. CDR3 size: 12 residues. The V and J ends lost 0 bases and 6 bases respectively, with 3 bases between them. CDR1 is LNHDA, CDR2 SQIVND, per germline (reference sequence). The CDR3 DNA follows: TGTGCCAGTAGTATAGATGTCAATGAGCAGTTCTTC. It codes for CASSIDVNEQFF.

V is TRBV20-1 and J is TRBJ2-6; maybe TRBD1 (6 bases). The CDR3 has 19 residues. The germline V and J ends were trimmed by 0 bases and 0 bases, with 18 bases remaining between them. CDR1 and CDR2 from the germline V gene are DFQATT and SNEGSKA (reference sequence). The CDR3 region has the DNA TGCAGTGCTAGAGATCATTCGACAGGATACTACTCTGGGGCCAACGTCCTGACTTTC. It translates to CSARDHSTGYYSGANVLTF.

The rearrangement uses TRBV15 and TRBJ2-7, with TRBD2 matching over 9 bases. J was trimmed by 3 bases and V by 3 bases; bases with no gene match: 6. CDR3 length: 15 amino acids. Germline V CDR1 and CDR2: LNHNV, YYDKDF (reference sequence). CDR3 region: CATSRSRTSVYEQYV. The CDR3 nucleotides read TGTGCCACCAGCAGGTCGCGGACTAGCGTCTACGAGCAGTACGTC.

The rearrangement joins TRBV28 to TRBJ1-5; no clear D gene. The V gene lost 4 bases and the J gene lost 3 bases, with 4 bases spanning the gap. The germline V gene encodes CDR1 MDHEN and CDR2 SYDVKM. This CDR3 has 12 residues. DNA of the CDR3: TGTGCCAGCAGTTGGCCCAATCAGCCCCAGCATTTT. Its translation: CASSWPNQPQHF.

The V call is TRBV12-3 or TRBV12-4, the J call TRBJ2-4; possibly TRBD1 or TRBD2 for D (5 bases each). The CDR3 extends over 12 amino acids. The V end lost 6 bases, the J end lost 8 bases, and 11 bases lay between the germline ends. CDR3 residues: CASRVRDDIQYF. The CDR3 nucleotides are TGTGCCAGCAGAGTCCGGGACGACATTCAGTACTTC.

In its sample, this clonotype was seen a few times. Here the CDR3 reads CASSQSSYEQYV. As DNA, the CDR3 is TGTGCCAGCAGTCAAAGCTCCTACGAGCAGTACGTC. This rearrangement joins TRBV28 to TRBJ2-7; D unclear. The CDR3 has 12 residues. With 5 bases removed from V and 0 bases from J, the gap between germline ends came to 5 bases. CDR1 and CDR2 (germline): MDHEN, SYDVKM.

The chain combines TRBV14 with TRBJ2-4; possibly TRBD2 for D (5 bases). The V and J ends lost 0 bases and 9 bases respectively, with 9 bases between them. The CDR3 contains 13 residues. CDR1 is SGHDN, CDR2 FVKESK, per germline. CDR3 nucleotide sequence: TGTGCCAGCAGCCAAGATTCTGCGGGCATTCAGTACTTC. It codes for CASSQDSAGIQYF.

The count of this clonotype is one. This CDR3 is CSARGWTSGRDTQYF. CDR3 nucleotides: TGCAGTGCTAGGGGTTGGACTAGCGGGAGAGATACGCAGTATTTT. This chain uses TRBV20-1 with TRBJ2-3; 13 nucleotides line up with TRBD2. This CDR3 has 15 residues. The germline V gene encodes CDR1 DFQATT and CDR2 SNEGSKA (reference sequence). V was clipped by 3 bases and J by 5 bases; unmatched bases: 5.

The V call is TRBV28, the J call TRBJ2-6; D remains unclear. The CDR3 is 15 residues long. CDR1 is MDHEN and CDR2 is SYDVKM in the germline V gene. Trimming pared 3 bases from V and 4 bases from J, leaving 10 bases between. This CDR3 reads CASSFDGTGANVLTF. Here the CDR3 DNA reads TGTGCCAGCAGTTTCGACGGCACGGGGGCCAACGTCCTGACTTTC. Using reference TRBV28 and TRBJ2-6 for the parts outside the CDR3, the full variable domain is DVKVTQSSRYLVKRTGEKVFLECVQDMDHENMFWYRQDPGLGLRLIYFSYDVKMKEKGDIPEGYSVSREKKERFSLILESASTNQTSMYLCASSFDGTGANVLTFGAGSRLTVL.

V is TRBV29-1 and J is TRBJ1-1; D gene ambiguous. Trimming pared 6 bases from V and 0 bases from J, leaving 11 bases between. Per germline, CDR1 SQVTM and CDR2 ANQGSEA. CDR3 size: 13 residues. Here the CDR3 reads CSVREGVNTEAFF. CDR3 sequence (DNA): TGCAGCGTGCGGGAGGGAGTGAACACTGAAGCTTTCTTT.

The rearrangement links TRBV6-2 or TRBV6-3 to TRBJ1-4, with D possibly being TRBD1 (5 bases). This CDR3 region has 15 residues. Germline-derived CDR1 and CDR2 are MNHEY and SVGEGT. Trimming removed 6 bases at V and 7 bases at J, with 18 bases between. The CDR3 loop is CASSRGTPGAEKLFF. CDR3 DNA: TGTGCCAGCAGCCGCGGGACCCCCGGAGCTGAAAAACTGTTTTTT.